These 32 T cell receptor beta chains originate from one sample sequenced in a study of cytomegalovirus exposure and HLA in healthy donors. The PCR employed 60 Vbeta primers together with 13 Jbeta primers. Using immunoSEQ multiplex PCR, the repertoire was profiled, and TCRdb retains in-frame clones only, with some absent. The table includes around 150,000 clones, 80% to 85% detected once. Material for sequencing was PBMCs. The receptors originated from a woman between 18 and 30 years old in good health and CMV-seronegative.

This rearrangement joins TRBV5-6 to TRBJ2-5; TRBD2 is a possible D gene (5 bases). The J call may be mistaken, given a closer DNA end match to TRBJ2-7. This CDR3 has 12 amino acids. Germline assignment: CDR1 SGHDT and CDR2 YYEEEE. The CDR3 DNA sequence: TGTGCCAGCAGGCGTGAGGGCGTCGAGCAGTACTTC. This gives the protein CASRREGVEQYF.

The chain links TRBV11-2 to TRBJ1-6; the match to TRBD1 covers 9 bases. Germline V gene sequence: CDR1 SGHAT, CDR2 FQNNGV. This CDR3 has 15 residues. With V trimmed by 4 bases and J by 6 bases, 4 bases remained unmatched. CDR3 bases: TGTGCCAGCAGCTCCCGGGACAGGGCTAATTCACCCCTCCACTTT. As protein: CASSSRDRANSPLHF.

The CDR3 sequence is CASSSRDRTEQYF. The DNA of the CDR3 is TGTGCCAGCAGCTCCCGGGACAGGACCGAGCAGTACTTC. V gene TRBV7-2 combines with J gene TRBJ2-7, with 8 bases identical to TRBD1. V gave up 4 bases and J gave up 6 bases; unmatched junction bases: 5. CDR1 is SGHTA and CDR2 is FQGNSA in the germline V gene. The CDR3 is 13 amino acids.

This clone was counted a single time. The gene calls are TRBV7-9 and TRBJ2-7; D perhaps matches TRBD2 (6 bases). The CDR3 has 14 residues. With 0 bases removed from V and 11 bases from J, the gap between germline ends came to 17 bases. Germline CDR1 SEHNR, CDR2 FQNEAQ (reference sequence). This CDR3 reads CASSLATGVKEEYF. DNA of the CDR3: TGTGCCAGCAGCTTAGCTACGGGGGTAAAGGAGGAGTACTTC.

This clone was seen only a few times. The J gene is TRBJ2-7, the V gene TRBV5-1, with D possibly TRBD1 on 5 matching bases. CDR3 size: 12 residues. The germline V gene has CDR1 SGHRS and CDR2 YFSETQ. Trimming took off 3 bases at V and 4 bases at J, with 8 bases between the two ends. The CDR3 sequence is CASSSNRYEQYF. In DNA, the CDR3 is TGCGCCAGCAGCTCCAACAGGTACGAGCAGTACTTC.

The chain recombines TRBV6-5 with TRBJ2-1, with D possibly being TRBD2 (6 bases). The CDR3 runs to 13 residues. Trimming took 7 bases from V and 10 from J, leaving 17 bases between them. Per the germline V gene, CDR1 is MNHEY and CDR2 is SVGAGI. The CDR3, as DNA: TGTGCCAGCACCAAAGGAGGGAGGACGGAGCAGTTCTTC. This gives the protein CASTKGGRTEQFF.

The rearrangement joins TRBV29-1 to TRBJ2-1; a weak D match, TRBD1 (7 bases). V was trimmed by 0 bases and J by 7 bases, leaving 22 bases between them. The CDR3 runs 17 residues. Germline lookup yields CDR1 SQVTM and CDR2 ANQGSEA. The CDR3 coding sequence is TGCAGCGTTGAAGATTATGAGGGCAGGGGGGCGAGGAATGAGCAGTTCTTC. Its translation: CSVEDYEGRGARNEQFF.

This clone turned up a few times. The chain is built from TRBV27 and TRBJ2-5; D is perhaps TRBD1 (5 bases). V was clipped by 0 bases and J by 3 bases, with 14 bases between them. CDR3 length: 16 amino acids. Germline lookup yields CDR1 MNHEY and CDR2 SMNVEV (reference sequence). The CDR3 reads CASSLSHYQGEETQYF. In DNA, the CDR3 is TGTGCCAGCAGTTTATCCCATTATCAAGGGGAAGAGACCCAGTACTTC.

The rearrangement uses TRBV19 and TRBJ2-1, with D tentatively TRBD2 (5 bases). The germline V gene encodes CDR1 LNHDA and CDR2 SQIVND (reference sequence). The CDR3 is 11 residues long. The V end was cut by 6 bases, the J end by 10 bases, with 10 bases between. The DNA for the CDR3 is TGTGCCAGTAGATACGGGGTAGAGCAGTTCTTC. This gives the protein CASRYGVEQFF.

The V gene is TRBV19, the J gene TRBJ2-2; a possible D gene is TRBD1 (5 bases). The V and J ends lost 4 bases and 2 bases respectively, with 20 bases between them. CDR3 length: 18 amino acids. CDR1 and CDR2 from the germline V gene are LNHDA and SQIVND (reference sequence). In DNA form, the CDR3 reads TGTGCCAGTAGTAGCCCTCCTTGGGGCAGGGATAACACCGGGGAGCTGTTTTTT. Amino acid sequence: CASSSPPWGRDNTGELFF.

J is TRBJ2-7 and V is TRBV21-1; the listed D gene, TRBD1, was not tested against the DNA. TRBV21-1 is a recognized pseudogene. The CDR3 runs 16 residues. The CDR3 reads CASSNRPDRLLYEQYF. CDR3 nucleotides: TGTGCCAGCAGCAACCGTCCCGACAGGCTACTATACGAGCAGTACTTC.

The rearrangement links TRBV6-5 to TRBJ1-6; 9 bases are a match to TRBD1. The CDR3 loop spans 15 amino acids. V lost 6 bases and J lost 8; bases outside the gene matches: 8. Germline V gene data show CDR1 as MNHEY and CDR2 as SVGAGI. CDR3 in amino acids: CASRGPGQGYSPLHF. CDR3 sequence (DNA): TGTGCCAGCAGGGGACCGGGACAGGGTTATTCACCCCTCCACTTT.

The CDR3 bases are TGCGCCAGCATGACAGTTGGCTCCTACGAGCAGTACTTC. It yields the protein CASMTVGSYEQYF. V usage is TRBV10-2 and J usage is TRBJ2-7, with a weak D call TRBD1 (5 bases). Germline V gene lookup returns CDR1 WSHSY and CDR2 SAAADI. The CDR3 is 13 residues long. Trimming shortened V by 7 bases and J by 0 bases, and 10 bases separated the two germline ends.

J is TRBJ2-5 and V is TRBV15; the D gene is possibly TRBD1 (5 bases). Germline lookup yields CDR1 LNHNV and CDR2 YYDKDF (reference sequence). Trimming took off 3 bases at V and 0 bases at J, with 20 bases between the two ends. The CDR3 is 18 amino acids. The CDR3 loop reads CATSRVIWWQGHQETQYF. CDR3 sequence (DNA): TGTGCCACCAGCAGGGTAATATGGTGGCAGGGCCACCAAGAGACCCAGTACTTC. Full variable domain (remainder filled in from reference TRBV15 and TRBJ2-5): DAMVIQNPRYQVTQFGKPVTLSCSQTLNHNVMYWYQQKSSQAPKLLFHYYDKDFNNEADTPDNFQSRRPNTSFCFLDIRSPGLGDTAMYLCATSRVIWWQGHQETQYFGPGTRLLVL.

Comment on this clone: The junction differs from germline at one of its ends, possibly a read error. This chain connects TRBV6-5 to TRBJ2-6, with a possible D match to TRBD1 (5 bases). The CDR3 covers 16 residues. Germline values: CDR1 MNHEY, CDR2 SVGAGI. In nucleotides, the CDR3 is TGTGCCAGCAGTTACTCGTTCGCCTCTGGGGCCAACGGCCTGACTTTC. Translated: CASSYSFASGANGLTF.

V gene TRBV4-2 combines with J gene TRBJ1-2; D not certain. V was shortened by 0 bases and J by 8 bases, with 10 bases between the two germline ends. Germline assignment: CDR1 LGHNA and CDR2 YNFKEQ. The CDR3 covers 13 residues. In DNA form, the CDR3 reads TGTGCCAGCAGCCAAGACTCCGGGTTAGGCTACACCTTC. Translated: CASSQDSGLGYTF.

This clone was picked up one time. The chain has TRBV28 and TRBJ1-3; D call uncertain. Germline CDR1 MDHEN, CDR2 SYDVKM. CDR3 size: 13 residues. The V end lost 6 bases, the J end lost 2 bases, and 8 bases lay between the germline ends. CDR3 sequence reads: CASSVVTGNTIYF. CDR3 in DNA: TGTGCCAGCAGCGTCGTAACTGGAAACACCATATATTTT.

This CDR3 reads CASSNTGTGGNEQFF. The CDR3, as DNA: TGTGCCAGCAGCAACACCGGGACAGGGGGCAATGAGCAGTTCTTC. This chain joins TRBV27 and TRBJ2-1; 11 bases are a match to TRBD1. V lost 6 bases, J lost 6 bases, and 7 bases stayed unmatched. This CDR3 is built from 15 residues. Germline CDR1 reads MNHEY; CDR2 reads SMNVEV (reference sequence).

Here the CDR3 reads CASRSGQPKNIQYF. In DNA form, the CDR3 reads TGTGCCAGCAGGTCAGGACAACCCAAAAACATTCAGTACTTC. This sequence joins TRBV28 and TRBJ2-4; TRBD1 is a possible D gene (5 bases). The CDR3 contains 14 residues. Trimming pared 6 bases from V and 2 bases from J, leaving 11 bases between. From germline, CDR1 is MDHEN and CDR2 SYDVKM.

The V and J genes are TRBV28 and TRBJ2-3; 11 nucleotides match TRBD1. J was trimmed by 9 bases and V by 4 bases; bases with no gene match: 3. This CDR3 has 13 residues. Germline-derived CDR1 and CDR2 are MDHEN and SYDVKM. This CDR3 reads CASSWDRGDTQYF. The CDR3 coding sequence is TGTGCCAGCAGTTGGGACAGGGGGGACACGCAGTATTTT.

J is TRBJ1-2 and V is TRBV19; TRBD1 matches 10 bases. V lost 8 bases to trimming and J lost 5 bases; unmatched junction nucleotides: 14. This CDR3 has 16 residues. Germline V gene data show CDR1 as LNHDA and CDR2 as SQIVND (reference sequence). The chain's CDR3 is CASGGIRQGAGYGYTF. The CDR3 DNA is TGTGCCAGTGGGGGAATTCGACAGGGGGCAGGGTATGGCTACACCTTC.

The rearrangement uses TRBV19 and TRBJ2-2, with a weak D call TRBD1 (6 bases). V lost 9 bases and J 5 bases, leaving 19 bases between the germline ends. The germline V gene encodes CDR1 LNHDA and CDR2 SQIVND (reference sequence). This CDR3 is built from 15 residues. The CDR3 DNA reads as TGTGCCAGCAACCCGGGACACCGCAAGACCGGGGAGCTGTTTTTT. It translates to CASNPGHRKTGELFF.

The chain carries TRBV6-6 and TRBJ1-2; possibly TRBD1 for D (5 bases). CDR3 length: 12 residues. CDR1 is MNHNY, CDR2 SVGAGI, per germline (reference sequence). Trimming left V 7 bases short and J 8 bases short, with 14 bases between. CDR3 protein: CASKGQGGGYTF. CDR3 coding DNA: TGTGCCAGCAAGGGGCAGGGTGGCGGCTACACCTTC.

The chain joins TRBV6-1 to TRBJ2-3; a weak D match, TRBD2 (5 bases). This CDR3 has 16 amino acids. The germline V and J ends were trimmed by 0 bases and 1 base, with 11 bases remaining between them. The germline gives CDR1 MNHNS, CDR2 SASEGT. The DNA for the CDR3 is TGTGCCAGCAGTGAAGCGCCGGGATCGGGCACAGATACGCAGTATTTT. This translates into CASSEAPGSGTDTQYF.

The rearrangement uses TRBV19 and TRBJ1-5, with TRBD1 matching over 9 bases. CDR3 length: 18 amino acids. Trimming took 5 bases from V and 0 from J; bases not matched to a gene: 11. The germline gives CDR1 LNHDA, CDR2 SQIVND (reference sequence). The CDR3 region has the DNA TGTGCCAGTAGTTGGGCCGGGACAGGGAGGAATAGCAATCAGCCCCAGCATTTT. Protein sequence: CASSWAGTGRNSNQPQHF.

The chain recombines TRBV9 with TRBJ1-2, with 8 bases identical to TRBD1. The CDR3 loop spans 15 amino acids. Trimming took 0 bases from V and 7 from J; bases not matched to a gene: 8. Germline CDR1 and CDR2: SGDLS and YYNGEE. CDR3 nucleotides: TGTGCCAGCAGCGTAGACGGGACAGGACTTCTTGGCTACACCTTC. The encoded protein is CASSVDGTGLLGYTF.

In DNA form, the CDR3 reads TGTGCCAGCAGCGGGGAGGGACTAGCGGGGGGGCTCTCCTACGAGCAGTACTTC. Residues: CASSGEGLAGGLSYEQYF. The rearrangement uses TRBV13 and TRBJ2-7; TRBD2 matches 16 bases. In germline, CDR1 is PRHDT, CDR2 FYEKMQ (reference sequence). The CDR3 covers 18 residues. Germline trimming cut 5 bases from V and 0 bases from J; bases unmatched to any gene: 7.

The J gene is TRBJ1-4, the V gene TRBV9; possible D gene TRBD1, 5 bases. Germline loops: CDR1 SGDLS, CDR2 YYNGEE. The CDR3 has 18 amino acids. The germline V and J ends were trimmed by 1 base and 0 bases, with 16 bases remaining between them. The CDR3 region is CASSVKSGYSATNEKLFF. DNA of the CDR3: TGTGCCAGCAGCGTAAAGTCAGGGTACTCTGCAACTAATGAAAAACTGTTTTTT.

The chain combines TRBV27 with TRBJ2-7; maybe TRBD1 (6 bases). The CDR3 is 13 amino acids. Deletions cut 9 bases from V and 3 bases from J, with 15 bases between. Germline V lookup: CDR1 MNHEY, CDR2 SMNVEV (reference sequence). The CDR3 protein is CARTRDIHYEQYF. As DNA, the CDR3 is TGTGCCAGGACCCGGGACATACACTACGAGCAGTACTTC.

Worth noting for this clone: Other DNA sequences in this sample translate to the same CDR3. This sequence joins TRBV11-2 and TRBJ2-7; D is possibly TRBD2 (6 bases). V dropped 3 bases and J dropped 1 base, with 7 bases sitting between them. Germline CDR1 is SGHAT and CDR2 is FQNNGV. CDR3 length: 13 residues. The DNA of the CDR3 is TGTGCCAGCAGCTTCGGGGGATCCTACGAGCAGTACTTC. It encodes CASSFGGSYEQYF.

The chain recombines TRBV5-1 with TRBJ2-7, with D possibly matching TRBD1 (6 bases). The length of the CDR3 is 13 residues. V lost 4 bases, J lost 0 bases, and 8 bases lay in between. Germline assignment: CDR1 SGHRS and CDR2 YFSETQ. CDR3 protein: CASSRDTSYEQYF. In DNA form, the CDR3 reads TGCGCCAGCAGCCGGGACACCTCCTACGAGCAGTACTTC. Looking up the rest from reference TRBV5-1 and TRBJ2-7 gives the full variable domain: KAGVTQTPRYLIKTRGQQVTLSCSPISGHRSVSWYQQTPGQGLQFLFEYFSETQRNKGNFPGRFSGRQFSNSRSEMNVSTLELGDSALYLCASSRDTSYEQYFGPGTRLTVT.

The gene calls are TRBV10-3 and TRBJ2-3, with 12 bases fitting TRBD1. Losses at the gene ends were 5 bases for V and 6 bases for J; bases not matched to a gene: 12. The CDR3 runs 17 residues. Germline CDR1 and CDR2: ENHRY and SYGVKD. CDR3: CAISFSSVGQGADTQYF. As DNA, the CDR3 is TGTGCCATCAGTTTCTCTTCAGTGGGACAGGGGGCTGATACGCAGTATTTT.